The following is a T cell receptor (beta chain) sequence with its context. It has no known antigen specificity. Sequences SGHTA (CDR1) and FQGNSA (CDR2) are obtained from the germline V gene. Counted from cysteine to phenylalanine, this CDR3 has 14 amino acids. No DNA is recorded. The time point label here, explained by the study, means: chronic-phase CML before TKI therapy (screening/day 1). The patient cohort comprised about 15 CML patients, with matched post-remission samples retrieved for a subset of them. The record originates from a study of alternative splicing in chronic myeloid leukemia remission (TCRdb year 2020). Regarding the complete study: RNA sequencing was used to profile peripheral blood obtained from chronic-phase CML patients at diagnosis and at remission, and the resulting profiles were compared with those of healthy donors. The RESIST (imatinib), ENESTxtnd (nilotinib) and PINNACLE (nilotinib plus pegylated interferon) trials supplied roughly 10 diagnostic specimens along with matched remission specimens. Median ages were approximately 51 years at diagnosis, roughly 58 at remission and less than 40 for healthy controls. For the trials, the diagnostic specimens consisted of total leukocytes from peripheral blood that had been collected in EDTA. The French Persistem study supplied nine CML samples, of which seven were diagnostic and two were matched remission samples. Female/male counts of 11/5 were recorded for diagnosis samples, 8/3 for remission samples and 2/4 for controls. Trizol was used to extract total RNA from peripheral blood mononuclear cells of the diagnosis, remission and control samples. The full study reports these points: At remission, blood cell composition was reshaped to resemble that of the lymphoid cell-enriched normal controls. Blood cell composition varied strongly between timepoints, moving from enrichment of myeloid progenitors at diagnosis to enrichment of mature lymphoid cells at remission.

Libraries were constructed by bulk RNA-seq. The TruSeq Stranded RNA sample prep kit was used to generate libraries of poly-A-enriched mRNA from an input of roughly 1 ug total RNA. Paired-end sequencing was carried out on a HiSeq 2500, and each sample was sequenced in triplicate. Each mate in the RNA-seq data had a read length of 125 nucleotides. The original methods were these. Reads were trimmed and aligned to hg38 with STAR v2.7, with quality control by FASTQC, RSeQC and multiqc. Salmon 0.14.1 was used to quantify gene expression levels as transcripts per million (TPM). Principal component analysis suggested that transcriptomic profiles were not driven by trial, library batch, sequencing batch, treatment regimen or sex. Once TCRdb had reprocessed the reads, it stored one entry per CDR3 protein sequence and supplied no DNA. In this record, the V and J calls reflect TCRdb's handling and not the investigators' own analysis. The sample's table covers 20 to 30 distinct CDR3 sequences.

This chain joins TRBV7-2 to TRBJ1-1. This receptor was obtained from an adult with chronic myeloid leukemia. Here the sequenced sample was PBMCs or total blood leukocytes (not recorded which), taken at diagnosis. This receptor carries the CDR3 CASSLGRANTEAFF.